The 24 T cell receptor beta chains given below trace back to one sample, sequenced in a study of blood T cell repertoires in COVID-19. Libraries were prepared by immunoSEQ multiplex PCR; TCRdb keeps only in-frame clonotypes and omits some of them. The table shows roughly 400,000 clones, with around nine tenths occurring only once. The sequenced sample was PBMCs or T cells enriched from blood (not recorded which). These receptors were obtained from a woman in her forties or fifties who had recovered from COVID-19.

V is TRBV5-1 and J is TRBJ1-2; 8 bases agree with TRBD1. Germline V gene lookup returns CDR1 SGHRS and CDR2 YFSETQ. The CDR3 sequence is 15 residues long. Losses at the gene ends were 0 bases for V and 10 bases for J; bases not matched to a gene: 11. The CDR3 is CASSLGPGQENDYTF. In DNA form, the CDR3 reads TGCGCCAGCAGCTTGGGACCGGGACAGGAAAATGACTACACCTTC.

V gene TRBV9 combines with J gene TRBJ2-2; 11 positions agree with TRBD2. After removal of 5 bases from V and 5 bases from J, the junction contained 5 bases not matched to a gene. This CDR3 has 15 amino acids. Germline-derived CDR1 and CDR2 are SGDLS and YYNGEE. This chain's CDR3 is CASSTSGGHTGELFF. The CDR3 nucleotides are TGTGCCAGCAGTACTAGCGGGGGTCATACCGGGGAGCTGTTTTTT.

V gene TRBV6-5 combines with J gene TRBJ1-2, with 9 bases lining up with TRBD1. The V segment lost 10 bases and the J segment 5 bases; nucleotides outside the gene matches: 8. The CDR3 covers 13 residues. Germline assignment: CDR1 MNHEY and CDR2 SVGAGI. Here the CDR3 reads CATYRGQQYGYTF. CDR3 nucleotide sequence: TGTGCCACCTACAGGGGGCAACAGTATGGCTACACCTTC.

This clone appeared once. J is TRBJ1-1 and V is TRBV2; 7 nucleotides line up with TRBD1. CDR3 length equals 13 residues. Germline CDR1 SNHLY, CDR2 FYNNEI. With 5 bases clipped from V and 2 bases from J, the junction kept 2 bases outside the gene matches. CDR3 region: CASSNRGNTEAFF. Written as DNA, the CDR3 is TGTGCCAGCAGTAACAGGGGAAACACTGAAGCTTTCTTT.

The chain employs TRBV5-1 and TRBJ1-2, with unresolved D. Germline values: CDR1 SGHRS, CDR2 YFSETQ. The CDR3 runs to 13 residues. V lost 0 bases and J 2 bases, leaving 5 bases between the germline ends. The chain's CDR3 is CASSLVINYGYTF. The CDR3 DNA reads TGCGCCAGCAGCTTGGTCATCAACTATGGCTACACCTTC.

V is TRBV27 and J is TRBJ2-7, with D hard to call. Germline CDR1 MNHEY, CDR2 SMNVEV (reference sequence). The CDR3 consists of 13 residues. V lost 5 bases to trimming and J lost 0 bases, with 8 bases between them. The CDR3 sequence: CASSMISSYEQYF. The CDR3 DNA sequence: TGTGCCAGCAGTATGATTAGCTCCTACGAGCAGTACTTC.

The V call is TRBV7-9, the J call TRBJ1-2; a possible D gene is TRBD1 (6 bases). There are 13 residues in the CDR3. Germline-derived CDR1 and CDR2 are SEHNR and FQNEAQ (reference sequence). V lost 5 bases, J lost 5 bases, and 12 bases lay in between. The CDR3 sequence: CASSPQGRYGYTF. CDR3 DNA: TGTGCCAGCAGCCCACAGGGAAGGTATGGCTACACCTTC.

This chain connects TRBV13 to TRBJ1-6; no definite D call. CDR1 PRHDT and CDR2 FYEKMQ come from the germline V gene (reference sequence). The CDR3 consists of 15 residues. V lost 4 bases and J lost 8, with 15 bases in between. CDR3 coding DNA: TGTGCCAGCAGCTCATCAGATTCTGCTCATTCACCCCTCCACTTT. It translates to CASSSSDSAHSPLHF.

The chain couples TRBV2 to TRBJ2-7; D gene uncertain. The germline V gene encodes CDR1 SNHLY and CDR2 FYNNEI. The CDR3 length is 13 residues. V lost 4 bases, J lost 2 bases, and 9 bases lay in between. The CDR3: CASSGARPYEQYF. CDR3 coding DNA: TGTGCCAGCAGTGGAGCCAGGCCCTACGAGCAGTACTTC.

The rearrangement joins TRBV28 to TRBJ1-1; 10 positions agree with TRBD1. The CDR3 spans 16 residues. Germline assignment: CDR1 MDHEN and CDR2 SYDVKM. V lost 5 bases and J lost 7; bases outside the gene matches: 13. CDR3: CASSPGTGESFGEAFF. In DNA form, the CDR3 reads TGTGCCAGCAGTCCCGGGACAGGGGAGAGTTTCGGTGAAGCTTTCTTT.

J is TRBJ1-2 and V is TRBV11-2; D unresolved. The germline V and J ends were trimmed by 1 base and 2 bases, with 8 bases remaining between them. The CDR3 runs to 14 residues. CDR1 and CDR2 from the germline V gene are SGHAT and FQNNGV. The CDR3 region has the DNA TGTGCCAGCAGCTTAGGTACATTGAACTATGGCTACACCTTC. Its protein product is CASSLGTLNYGYTF.

The chain couples TRBV5-1 to TRBJ1-6; no definite D call. Trimming took 0 bases from V and 5 from J, leaving 9 bases between them. The CDR3 length is 15 residues. Germline V gives CDR1 SGHRS, CDR2 YFSETQ. The DNA for the CDR3 is TGCGCCAGCAGCTTGGACCCGGGTCATAATTCACCCCTCCACTTT. It yields the protein CASSLDPGHNSPLHF.

The chain carries TRBV19 and TRBJ1-5; D uncertain. The germline gives CDR1 LNHDA, CDR2 SQIVND (reference sequence). The CDR3 runs 18 residues. Trimming cost V 6 bases and J 0 bases, with 21 bases left between them. The CDR3 spells CASSMYVGGQLSNQPQHF. For the CDR3, the DNA is TGTGCCAGTAGCATGTATGTTGGCGGGCAGCTTAGCAATCAGCCCCAGCATTTT.

The rearrangement uses TRBV10-2 and TRBJ2-2, with a possible D match to TRBD1 (6 bases). CDR1 is WSHSY and CDR2 is SAAADI in the germline V gene. The CDR3 contains 13 residues. Trimming shortened V by 6 bases and J by 6 bases, and 11 bases separated the two germline ends. In nucleotides, the CDR3 is TGCGCCAGCAGGCCACAGGGTTCCGGGGAGCTGTTTTTT. Protein sequence: CASRPQGSGELFF.

The J gene is TRBJ1-5, the V gene TRBV2; a possible D gene is TRBD1 (6 bases). Per germline, CDR1 SNHLY and CDR2 FYNNEI. Deletions cut 8 bases from V and 4 bases from J, with 15 bases between. This CDR3 is 14 amino acids long. The CDR3 spells CASGRDTGNQPQHF. The CDR3 coding sequence is TGTGCCAGCGGCCGGGACACTGGGAATCAGCCCCAGCATTTT. Variable domain in full (rest from reference TRBV2 and TRBJ1-5): EPEVTQTPSHQVTQMGQEVILRCVPISNHLYFYWYRQILGQKVEFLVSFYNNEISEKSEIFDDQFSVERPDGSNFTLKIRSTKLEDSAMYFCASGRDTGNQPQHFGDGTRLSIL.

CDR3 sequence (DNA): TGCAGCGTTGAAGAGCGGGGGGCCCGCCTGGATACGCAGTATTTT. Translation: CSVEERGARLDTQYF. V and J are TRBV29-1 and TRBJ2-3; 8 bases are shared with TRBD2. The germline gives CDR1 SQVTM, CDR2 ANQGSEA. Trimming cost V 0 bases and J 6 bases; bases outside gene matches: 8. The CDR3 runs to 15 residues.

The rearrangement links TRBV27 to TRBJ1-1; a weak D match, TRBD1 (5 bases). The CDR3 consists of 15 residues. V lost 3 bases and J lost 4, with 15 bases in between. Germline V gene data show CDR1 as MNHEY and CDR2 as SMNVEV (reference sequence). CDR3: CASSFSGQGRTEAFF. The CDR3 DNA reads TGTGCCAGCAGTTTTTCCGGGCAGGGTCGCACTGAAGCTTTCTTT.

A few counts support this clone. The chain couples TRBV19 to TRBJ2-7, with a possible D match to TRBD2 (6 bases). With 2 bases removed from V and 2 bases from J, the gap between germline ends came to 13 bases. The CDR3 is 15 amino acids. CDR1 and CDR2 (germline): LNHDA, SQIVND (reference sequence). The CDR3 region is CASSITTRSAYEQYF. CDR3 nucleotides: TGTGCCAGTAGTATAACGACTAGGTCGGCCTACGAGCAGTACTTC.

V and J are TRBV10-3 and TRBJ1-2; no reliable D call. The germline gives CDR1 ENHRY, CDR2 SYGVKD. This CDR3 is built from 12 residues. Deletions cut 7 bases from V and 8 bases from J, with 14 bases between. As DNA, the CDR3 is TGTGCCATCACTTCCGGAATCGGGGGCTACACCTTC. This encodes CAITSGIGGYTF.

The chain has TRBV18 and TRBJ2-5; D might be TRBD1 (5 bases). Germline CDR1 is KGHSH and CDR2 is LQKENI. The V end was cut by 6 bases, the J end by 4 bases, with 12 bases between. The CDR3 extends over 13 amino acids. The DNA for the CDR3 is TGTGCCAGCTCTATAGGGGCTGGAGAGACCCAGTACTTC. Translation: CASSIGAGETQYF.

This clone appeared a few times. V is TRBV28 and J is TRBJ1-2; 12 bases line up with TRBD1. Germline V gene sequence: CDR1 MDHEN, CDR2 SYDVKM. The CDR3 consists of 17 residues. J lost 7 bases, V lost 5 bases, and 14 bases had no gene match. The CDR3: CASSRPGTGGGTVGYTF. The CDR3 DNA reads TGTGCCAGCAGTCGTCCCGGGACAGGGGGCGGAACGGTTGGCTACACCTTC.

This clone was recorded only once. This chain uses TRBV11-1 with TRBJ2-7, with a possible D match to TRBD1 (5 bases). V shed 0 bases and J shed 1 base, with 13 bases lying between them. There are 16 residues in the CDR3. CDR1 is SGHAT and CDR2 is FQDESV in the germline V gene (reference sequence). The chain's CDR3 is CASSLASRDLSYEQYF. The CDR3 DNA sequence: TGTGCCAGCAGCTTAGCGTCCAGGGATCTGTCCTACGAGCAGTACTTC.

This clone occurred once. The V gene is TRBV13, the J gene TRBJ1-2; D might be TRBD1 (5 bases). The CDR3 is 14 amino acids. Trimming pared 5 bases from V and 4 bases from J, leaving 14 bases between. Germline assignment: CDR1 PRHDT and CDR2 FYEKMQ (reference sequence). The CDR3 bases are TGTGCCAGCAGCCCTCAACAGGACCCCTATGGCTACACCTTC. Its translation is CASSPQQDPYGYTF.

The rearrangement links TRBV5-1 to TRBJ2-1, with TRBD2 as a possible D gene (5 bases). V was pared by 3 bases and J by 1 base, with 11 bases between. CDR3 length: 15 amino acids. Germline CDR1 SGHRS, CDR2 YFSETQ. For the CDR3, the DNA is TGCGCCAGCAGCTACGGCTCGGGGTCCTACAATGAGCAGTTCTTC. It translates to CASSYGSGSYNEQFF.